This TCR beta chain was recorded in a study of shared clonotypes between healthy human individuals. There are a few counts of this clone. The CDR3 runs 13 residues. V lost 4 bases and J 3 bases, leaving 10 bases between the germline ends. Germline assignment: CDR1 SGHNT and CDR2 YYREEE (reference sequence). There were only Caucasian adults among the donors, and all lived in Nashville, Tennessee. The assay was immunoSEQ multiplex PCR, and TCRdb's table has in-frame clones only and misses some. The sample holds 1.6 million or so clones, roughly 96% seen once. The sequence came from a man younger than 40 in good health. Sequencing was carried out using naive CD4+ T cells sorted from blood. Subset denoted: CD45RA+ positively selected. The chain is built from TRBV5-4 and TRBJ1-2, with D unclear. CDR3 sequence reads: CASSREPDYGYTF. The CDR3 DNA reads as TGTGCCAGCAGCCGAGAGCCAGACTATGGCTACACCTTC.